This paragraph covers one TCR beta chain sequence. Trimming removed 3 bases from V and 2 bases from J; junction bases left unmatched: 2. The germline gives CDR1 SGHTA, CDR2 FQGNSA. This CDR3 contains 15 residues. The record originates from a study of shared clonotypes between healthy human individuals. Per the original methods: ImmunoSEQ supplied junction-only sequences lacking quality scores, so filtering was different. Using immunoSEQ multiplex PCR, the repertoire was profiled, and TCRdb retains in-frame clones only, with some absent. V and J calls and clone size are as listed in that table; D and trimming were resolved from the DNA. The sample contains 2,100,000 or so clones, approximately 96% of which appear only once. Every donor, a Caucasian adult, lived in Nashville, Tennessee.

The sequence came from a man between 18 and 29 years old in good health. The rearrangement links TRBV7-2 to TRBJ2-7; 12 nucleotides match TRBD2. The sample was naive CD4+ T cells sorted from blood. The sample's subset: CD45RA+ positively selected. CDR3 nucleotides: TGTGCCAGCAGCTTCGGACTAGCGGGGACCTACGAGCAGTACTTC. This gives the protein CASSFGLAGTYEQYF.